The next 30 T cell receptor beta chains were all read from a single sample in a study of blood T cells in healthy people across ages. Combining a sample-barcoded 5' primer with a J-beta primer mix, a second PCR ran for roughly 7 to 12 cycles. One entry per CDR3 protein, called by TCRdb with MiXCR from the 5' RACE reads. The profile shows about 1,800,000 distinct CDR3 sequences, roughly 27% of them singletons. Sequencing input: blood. The receptors shown here come from a woman aged 25 to 39 in good health.

This clonotype showed up just a few times. V usage is TRBV20-1 and J usage is TRBJ1-2, with 7 bases aligning to TRBD1. The CDR3 spans 13 residues. Per germline, CDR1 DFQATT and CDR2 SNEGSKA (reference sequence). The CDR3 reads CSAERQGKSGYTF. The CDR3 nucleotides are TGCAGCGCAGAGCGACAGGGAAAGAGTGGCTACACCTTC.

The V call is TRBV2, the J call TRBJ2-1; the D is unclear. The assigned J gene may be wrong: the sequence end matches TRBJ2-7 better. This CDR3 spans 16 amino acids. The germline gives CDR1 SNHLY, CDR2 FYNNEI. The CDR3 DNA reads as TGTGCCAGCAGTGAATTGGGTAGCCCGACCTACAATGAGCAGTACTTC. This sequence encodes CASSELGSPTYNEQYF.

This chain links TRBV29-1 with TRBJ2-1; 8 bases align to TRBD2. The CDR3 runs to 13 residues. V dropped 5 bases and J dropped 6; count of bases not matched to a gene: 6. The germline gives CDR1 SQVTM, CDR2 ANQGSEA. The CDR3 region has the DNA TGCAGCGTTAAGTGGGGGACTAGCAATGAGCAGTTCTTC. It specifies CSVKWGTSNEQFF.

This clonotype showed up many times. The gene calls are TRBV5-1 and TRBJ2-7; 11 positions agree with TRBD1. Unmatched junction bases numbered 6, after V lost 6 bases and J lost 4 bases. CDR1 and CDR2 (germline): SGHRS, YFSETQ. The CDR3 loop spans 14 amino acids. The CDR3 loop reads CASTFGQGAYEQYF. For the CDR3, the DNA is TGCGCCAGCACCTTCGGACAGGGGGCGTACGAGCAGTACTTC.

The chain recombines TRBV7-9 with TRBJ1-1; 8 positions agree with TRBD1. The V gene's germline CDR1 is SEHNR and CDR2 FQNEAQ (reference sequence). The junction had 4 bases not matched to a gene; V was cut back by 0 bases and J by 7 bases. This CDR3 has 14 residues. This CDR3 reads CASSLAQGGGEAFF. The DNA of the CDR3 is TGTGCCAGCAGCTTAGCACAGGGGGGAGGTGAAGCTTTCTTT.

This clonotype was seen ten or more times. J is TRBJ2-1 and V is TRBV5-1; TRBD1 agrees at 11 bases. J was trimmed by 5 bases and V by 4 bases; bases with no gene match: 5. This CDR3 comprises 15 residues. From germline, CDR1 is SGHRS and CDR2 YFSETQ. In nucleotides, the CDR3 is TGCGCCAGCAGCATAGGGACAGGGGGTAACAATGAGCAGTTCTTC. It codes for CASSIGTGGNNEQFF.

The chain is built from TRBV12-3 or TRBV12-4 and TRBJ2-1, with no clear D. V lost 3 bases and J 9 bases, leaving 12 bases between the germline ends. The CDR3 covers 13 residues. The CDR3 DNA follows: TGTGCCAGCAGTTTGGACCTCATAGCTGAGCAGTTCTTC. This encodes CASSLDLIAEQFF.

This clonotype came up a few times. The chain is built from TRBV10-2 and TRBJ2-7; 7 nucleotides match TRBD2. There are 14 residues in the CDR3. V trimming: 4 bases; J trimming: 1 base; junction bases outside the gene matches: 4. Germline CDR1 and CDR2: WSHSY and SAAADI. DNA for the CDR3: TGCGCCAGCAGTGGAGGGGAGGGGTCCTACGAGCAGTACTTC. Translation gives CASSGGEGSYEQYF.

This clonotype appeared a few times. The chain employs TRBV6-5 and TRBJ2-2; a weak D match, TRBD1 (6 bases). This CDR3 is 13 amino acids long. Germline CDR1 and CDR2: MNHEY and SVGAGI. V was pared by 4 bases and J by 13 bases, with 16 bases between. The CDR3 DNA reads as TGTGCCAGCAGTTTACGATCAGGGGTGGGGCTGTTTTTT. Translated: CASSLRSGVGLFF.

This clonotype turned up a few times. The chain uses TRBV18 and TRBJ2-1; 10 positions match TRBD1. CDR3 size: 16 residues. V shed 4 bases, J shed 5 bases, and the junction held 8 bases outside the gene matches. Germline V gives CDR1 KGHSH, CDR2 LQKENI. CDR3 amino acids: CASSRNPGQGNNEQFF. CDR3 bases: TGTGCCAGCTCACGTAATCCGGGACAGGGGAACAATGAGCAGTTCTTC.

The J gene is TRBJ2-7, the V gene TRBV12-3 or TRBV12-4; 7 nucleotides line up with TRBD2. The trim removed 5 bases at V and 3 bases at J, leaving 7 bases unmatched. The CDR3 length is 14 residues. The CDR3 DNA sequence: TGTGCCAGCAGTCGAAGCGGGATCCTCTACGAGCAGTACTTC. It is translated as CASSRSGILYEQYF.

The V and J genes are TRBV6-5 and TRBJ2-1; D remains ambiguous. CDR1 and CDR2 (germline): MNHEY, SVGAGI. The V and J ends lost 5 bases and 2 bases respectively, with 13 bases between them. The CDR3 covers 15 residues. The CDR3 DNA is TGTGCCAGCAGTGCGACGAGCGCCGCCTACAATGAGCAGTTCTTC. Its translation is CASSATSAAYNEQFF.

This clonotype was seen only a few times. The J gene is TRBJ2-1, the V gene TRBV20-1; D possibly corresponds to TRBD2 (6 bases). Germline V gives CDR1 DFQATT, CDR2 SNEGSKA (reference sequence). The length of the CDR3 is 15 residues. V lost 0 bases and J lost 3, with 12 bases in between. The CDR3 here is CSAREGTRYYNEQFF. The CDR3 DNA is TGCAGTGCTAGAGAGGGGACTCGCTACTACAATGAGCAGTTCTTC.

The chain has TRBV14 and TRBJ2-5; D ambiguous. CDR1 SGHDN and CDR2 FVKESK come from the germline V gene. Trimming cost V 0 bases and J 0 bases, with 5 bases left between them. The length of the CDR3 is 14 residues. The DNA of the CDR3 is TGTGCCAGCAGCCAAGAGGCGTACCAAGAGACCCAGTACTTC. Encoded protein: CASSQEAYQETQYF.

This clonotype was counted a few times. The chain couples TRBV5-5 to TRBJ1-1; no clear D gene. This CDR3 comprises 13 residues. Trimming took 3 bases from V and 6 from J, leaving 12 bases between them. Germline lookup yields CDR1 SGHKS and CDR2 YYEKEE (reference sequence). The CDR3 DNA reads TGTGCCAGCAGCTCAACGTCGTTGGCTGAAGCTTTCTTT. Translated: CASSSTSLAEAFF.

This clonotype has a handful of counts. The CDR3 protein is CASSLIPGVRGELFF. The CDR3 region has the DNA TGCGCCAGCAGCTTGATTCCCGGGGTTCGCGGGGAGCTGTTTTTT. V and J are TRBV5-1 and TRBJ2-2; D possibly corresponds to TRBD2 (5 bases). The CDR3 contains 15 residues. Germline V CDR1 and CDR2: SGHRS, YFSETQ. V lost 1 base, J lost 7 bases, and 14 bases lay in between.

This clonotype occurred a few times. V gene TRBV4-1 combines with J gene TRBJ1-5; possible D gene TRBD1, 6 bases. Germline V lookup: CDR1 MGHRA, CDR2 YSYEKL. The CDR3 totals 13 residues. V lost 3 bases, J lost 6 bases, and 9 bases lay in between. The CDR3 bases are TGCGCCAGCAGCCAGGAGACAGGTCAGCCCCAGCATTTT. Protein product: CASSQETGQPQHF.

V is TRBV5-5 and J is TRBJ1-2; tentative D call: TRBD1 (5 bases). The CDR3 contains 13 residues. CDR1 is SGHKS, CDR2 YYEKEE, per germline (reference sequence). The V end lost 4 bases, the J end lost 4 bases, and 11 bases lay between the germline ends. The CDR3 region is CASSEWGRYGYTF. CDR3 in DNA: TGTGCCAGCAGCGAATGGGGCCGCTATGGCTACACCTTC.

This clonotype has more than one count but fewer than ten. This chain joins TRBV5-1 and TRBJ2-5, with a weak D call TRBD2 (6 bases). This CDR3 has 16 residues. V gave up 1 base and J gave up 1 base, with 14 bases separating them. CDR1 and CDR2 (germline): SGHRS, YFSETQ. In DNA form, the CDR3 reads TGCGCCAGCAGCTTGATGGGGGGTAACCTCCAAGAGACCCAGTACTTC. Translating gives CASSLMGGNLQETQYF.

This clonotype was seen at least ten times. The chain employs TRBV12-3 or TRBV12-4 and TRBJ2-5; weak D call: TRBD1 (5 bases). This CDR3 spans 14 amino acids. Deletions cut 7 bases from V and 5 bases from J, with 17 bases between. CDR3 bases: TGTGCCAGCACCACCGGCAGGGCCGGGGAGACCCAGTACTTC. Its translation: CASTTGRAGETQYF.

J is TRBJ1-6 and V is TRBV11-2, with no clear D. The CDR3 is made up of 15 amino acids. Trimming took 0 bases from V and 6 from J, leaving 9 bases between them. Germline V gives CDR1 SGHAT, CDR2 FQNNGV. CDR3 amino acids: CASSLEAGINSPLHF. The DNA for the CDR3 is TGTGCCAGCAGCTTAGAGGCGGGAATTAATTCACCCCTCCACTTT.

To note about this clonotype: This may arise from a read error, as a much more abundant clone is one base away. The chain is built from TRBV29-1 and TRBJ2-3, with D uncertain. This CDR3 is 12 amino acids long. CDR1 and CDR2 from the germline V gene are SQVTM and ANQGSEA. This chain's CDR3 is CGPKWGTDTQYF. The DNA of the CDR3 is TGCGGCCCTAAGTGGGGTACAGATACGCAGTATTTT.

In its sample, this clonotype was seen a few times. The rearrangement links TRBV27 to TRBJ1-5, with a weak D call TRBD1 (5 bases). Germline assignment: CDR1 MNHEY and CDR2 SMNVEV (reference sequence). V was cut by 7 bases and J by 2 bases, with 15 bases left in between. This CDR3 region has 15 residues. The CDR3 spells CASTPTGEGNQPQHF. The CDR3 coding sequence is TGTGCCAGCACCCCGACGGGGGAAGGCAATCAGCCCCAGCATTTT.

This clonotype was observed at least ten times. This chain uses TRBV20-1 with TRBJ1-2; 8 bases fit TRBD1. The J segment lost 7 bases and the V segment lost 0 bases, leaving 7 bases of the junction unmatched. The germline V gene encodes CDR1 DFQATT and CDR2 SNEGSKA (reference sequence). The CDR3 extends over 14 amino acids. The CDR3 DNA is TGCAGTGCTAGAGAAAACAGGGGGGCCGCTGGCTACACCTTC. Translating gives CSARENRGAAGYTF.

In its sample, this clonotype was seen many times. J is TRBJ1-2 and V is TRBV29-1; possibly TRBD1 for D (5 bases). V was shortened by 3 bases and J by 4 bases, with 9 bases between the two germline ends. In germline, CDR1 is SQVTM, CDR2 ANQGSEA. This CDR3 spans 12 amino acids. CDR3 in amino acids: CSVEGRLYGYTF. The CDR3 DNA reads TGCAGCGTTGAGGGGCGTCTCTATGGCTACACCTTC.

The chain has TRBV20-1 and TRBJ1-1; weak D call: TRBD1 (6 bases). The CDR3 is made up of 15 amino acids. Germline CDR1 reads DFQATT; CDR2 reads SNEGSKA (reference sequence). The V and J ends lost 5 bases and 0 bases respectively, with 16 bases between them. For the CDR3, the DNA is TGCAGTGCTCAGAAGGGGGGTTTTCTGAACACTGAAGCTTTCTTT. It encodes CSAQKGGFLNTEAFF.

The chain carries TRBV25-1 and TRBJ1-5, with D tentatively TRBD1 (6 bases). The CDR3 totals 12 residues. Trimming left V 4 bases short and J 9 bases short, with 10 bases between. Germline CDR1 reads MGHDK; CDR2 reads SYGVNS. The CDR3 protein is CASSVQGRPQHF. In nucleotides, the CDR3 is TGTGCCAGCAGTGTGCAGGGGAGGCCCCAGCATTTT.

This clonotype was detected many times. This chain links TRBV9 with TRBJ2-1; D is uncertain. Germline V lookup: CDR1 SGDLS, CDR2 YYNGEE. The CDR3 sequence is 13 residues long. V lost 0 bases, J lost 7 bases, and 8 bases lay in between. CDR3 loop: CASSVGVGNEQFF. CDR3 nucleotide sequence: TGTGCCAGCAGCGTAGGTGTCGGGAATGAGCAGTTCTTC.

This clonotype was recorded at least ten times. The chain carries TRBV7-7 and TRBJ2-5; D ambiguous. CDR3 length: 15 amino acids. Trimming removed 2 bases from V and 0 bases from J, with 10 bases in between. Germline CDR1 SSHAT, CDR2 FNYEAQ (reference sequence). The CDR3 spells CASSLSPEYQETQYF. The CDR3 nucleotides read TGTGCCAGCAGCTTAAGTCCGGAGTACCAAGAGACCCAGTACTTC.

Of note for this clonotype: The junction departs from germline at one end; a sequencing error may be responsible. This sequence joins TRBV6-5 and TRBJ2-1, with 13 bases lining up with TRBD2. The CDR3 spans 17 residues. Per the germline V gene, CDR1 is MNHEY and CDR2 is SVGAGI. The CDR3: CASNYSKTSGGPNEQFF. CDR3 nucleotides: TGTGCCAGCAATTACTCCAAGACTAGCGGGGGGCCCAATGAGCAGTTCTTC.